The entry that follows covers one T cell receptor beta chain sequence. The sample carries other DNA sequences with the same CDR3. The sample belongs to a study of blood T cell repertoires in COVID-19. For the study at large: Samples came from the United States, Italy and Spain, spanning acute and convalescent COVID-19.

The length of the CDR3 is 14 residues. The germline CDR1 and CDR2 sequences are MNHEY and SVGAGI. V shed 0 bases and J shed 2 bases, with 7 bases lying between them. Source study methods: It was from reference gene primer amplification that nucleated cell counts were estimated. Some clones are missing from TCRdb's copy, which holds only in-frame ones; the method was immunoSEQ multiplex PCR. V, J and clone size were drawn from that table, and D and trimming were deduced from the DNA. The sample carries 150,000 to 160,000 clones, about 85% recorded once. The source of this sequence is a man aged 60-69 years with COVID-19, enrolled during active disease. Sequenced input: peripheral blood. V gene TRBV6-5 combines with J gene TRBJ1-2; D is unclear. CDR3 coding DNA: TGTGCCAGCAGTTACTCAGGCGGCAACTATGGCTACACCTTC. Its protein is CASSYSGGNYGYTF.